This T cell receptor (beta chain) was sequenced in a study of T cell responses to AZD1222 COVID-19 vaccine. For the study at large: Pooled together were second doses at about 4 or about 12 weeks. Study observations and caveats: Clonal diversity may have been underestimated, and the donors were mostly white British, with more females than males.

A note on this clone: Its antigen is still unknown.

The table came from immunoSEQ multiplex PCR; TCRdb's copy has only in-frame clones and leaves some out. The table records roughly 97,000 clones, about 89% of them present only once. V shed 5 bases, J shed 6 bases, and the junction held 8 bases outside the gene matches. Germline V gives CDR1 GTSNPN, CDR2 SVGIG (reference sequence). The CDR3 length is 13 residues. This specimen was peripheral blood, taken on day 0 of AZD1222 vaccination. This chain joins TRBV30 and TRBJ1-2, with 8 bases aligning to TRBD1. The sequence came from an adult in good health. The CDR3 DNA reads TGTGCCTGGTGGGGGGGGACAGGTCATGGCTACACCTTC. Protein product: CAWWGGTGHGYTF. The whole variable domain, remainder taken from reference TRBV30 and TRBJ1-2, is SQTIHQWPATLVQPVGSPLSLECTVEGTSNPNLYWYRQAAGRGLQLLFYSVGIGQISSEVPQNLSASRPQDRQFILSSKKLLLSDSGFYLCAWWGGTGHGYTFGSGTRLTVV.